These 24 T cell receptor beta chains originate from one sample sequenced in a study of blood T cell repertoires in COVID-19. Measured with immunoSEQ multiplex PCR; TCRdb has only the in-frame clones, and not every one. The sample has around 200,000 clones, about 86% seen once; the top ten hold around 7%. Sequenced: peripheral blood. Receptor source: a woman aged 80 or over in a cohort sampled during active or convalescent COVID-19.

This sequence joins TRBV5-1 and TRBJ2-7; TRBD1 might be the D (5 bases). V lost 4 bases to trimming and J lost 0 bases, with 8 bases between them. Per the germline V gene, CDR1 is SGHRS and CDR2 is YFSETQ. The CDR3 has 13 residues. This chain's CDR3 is CASSQGSSYEQYF. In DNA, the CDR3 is TGCGCCAGCAGCCAGGGTTCCTCCTACGAGCAGTACTTC. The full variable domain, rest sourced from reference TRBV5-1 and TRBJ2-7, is KAGVTQTPRYLIKTRGQQVTLSCSPISGHRSVSWYQQTPGQGLQFLFEYFSETQRNKGNFPGRFSGRQFSNSRSEMNVSTLELGDSALYLCASSQGSSYEQYFGPGTRLTVT.

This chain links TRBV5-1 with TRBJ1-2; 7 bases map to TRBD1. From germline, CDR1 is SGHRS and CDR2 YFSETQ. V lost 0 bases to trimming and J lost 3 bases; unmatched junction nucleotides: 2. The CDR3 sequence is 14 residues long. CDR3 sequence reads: CASSLEGQYYGYTF. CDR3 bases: TGCGCCAGCAGCTTGGAGGGACAGTACTATGGCTACACCTTC. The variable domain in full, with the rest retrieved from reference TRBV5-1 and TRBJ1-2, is KAGVTQTPRYLIKTRGQQVTLSCSPISGHRSVSWYQQTPGQGLQFLFEYFSETQRNKGNFPGRFSGRQFSNSRSEMNVSTLELGDSALYLCASSLEGQYYGYTFGSGTRLTVV.

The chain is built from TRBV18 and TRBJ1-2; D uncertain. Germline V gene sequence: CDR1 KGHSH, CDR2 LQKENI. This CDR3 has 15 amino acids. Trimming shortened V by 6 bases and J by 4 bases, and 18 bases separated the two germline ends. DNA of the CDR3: TGTGCCAGCTCGCCTGACACATCGCGCCCCTATGGCTACACCTTC. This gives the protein CASSPDTSRPYGYTF.

The CDR3 region is CASSQRERNEQFF. CDR3 in DNA: TGTGCCAGCAGTCAGCGGGAGCGGAATGAGCAGTTCTTC. J is TRBJ2-1 and V is TRBV6-5; TRBD2 matches 8 bases. The CDR3 extends over 13 amino acids. CDR1 and CDR2 (germline): MNHEY, SVGAGI. Trimming cost V 5 bases and J 7 bases; bases outside gene matches: 4.

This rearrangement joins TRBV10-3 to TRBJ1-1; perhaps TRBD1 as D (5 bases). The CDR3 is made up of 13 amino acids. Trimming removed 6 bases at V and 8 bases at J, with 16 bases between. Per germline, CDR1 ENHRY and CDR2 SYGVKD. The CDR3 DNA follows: TGTGCCATCAGGGACACCGGAACTTGGGAAGCTTTCTTT. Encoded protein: CAIRDTGTWEAFF.

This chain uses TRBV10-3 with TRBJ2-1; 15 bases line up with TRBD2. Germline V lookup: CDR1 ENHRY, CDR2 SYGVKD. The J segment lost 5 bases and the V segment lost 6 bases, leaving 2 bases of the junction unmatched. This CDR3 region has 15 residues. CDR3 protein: CAIRGTSGRNNEQFF. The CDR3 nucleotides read TGTGCCATCAGGGGGACTAGCGGGAGGAACAATGAGCAGTTCTTC.

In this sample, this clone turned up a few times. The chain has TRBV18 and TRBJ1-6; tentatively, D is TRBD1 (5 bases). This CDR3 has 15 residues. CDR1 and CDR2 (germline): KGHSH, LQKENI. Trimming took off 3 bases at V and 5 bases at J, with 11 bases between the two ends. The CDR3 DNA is TGTGCCAGCTCACCGCAGGGTCTTGATAATTCACCCCTCCACTTT. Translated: CASSPQGLDNSPLHF.

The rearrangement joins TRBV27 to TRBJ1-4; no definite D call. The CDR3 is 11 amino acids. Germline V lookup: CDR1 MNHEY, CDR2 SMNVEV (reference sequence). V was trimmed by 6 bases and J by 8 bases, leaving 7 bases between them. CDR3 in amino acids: CASRSREKLFF. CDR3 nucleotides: TGTGCCAGCAGATCTAGGGAAAAACTGTTTTTT.

The CDR3 here is CASSQDGAASDTQYF. The CDR3 nucleotides read TGTGCCAGCAGCCAAGATGGGGCAGCCTCAGATACGCAGTATTTT. The chain couples TRBV4-2 to TRBJ2-3; TRBD1 might be the D (5 bases). This CDR3 contains 15 residues. V was clipped by 0 bases and J by 4 bases, with 11 bases between them. In germline, CDR1 is LGHNA, CDR2 YNFKEQ.

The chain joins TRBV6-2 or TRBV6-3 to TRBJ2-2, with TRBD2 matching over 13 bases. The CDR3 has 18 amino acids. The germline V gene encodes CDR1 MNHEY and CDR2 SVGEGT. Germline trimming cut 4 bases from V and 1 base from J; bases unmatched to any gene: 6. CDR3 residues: CASSSRLAGGQNTGELFF. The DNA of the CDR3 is TGTGCCAGCAGTTCCCGACTAGCGGGGGGACAGAACACCGGGGAGCTGTTTTTT.

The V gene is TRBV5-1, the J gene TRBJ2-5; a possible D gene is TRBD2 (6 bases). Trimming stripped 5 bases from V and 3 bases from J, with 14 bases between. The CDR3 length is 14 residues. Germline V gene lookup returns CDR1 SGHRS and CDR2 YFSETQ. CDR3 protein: CASRAGTAKETQYF. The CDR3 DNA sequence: TGCGCCAGCAGGGCCGGGACTGCGAAAGAGACCCAGTACTTC.

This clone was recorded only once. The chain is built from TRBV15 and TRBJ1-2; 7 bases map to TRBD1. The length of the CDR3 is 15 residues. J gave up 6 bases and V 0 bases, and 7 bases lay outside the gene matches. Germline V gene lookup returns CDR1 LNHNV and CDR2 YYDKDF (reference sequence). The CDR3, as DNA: TGTGCCACCAGCAGAGATCTCGAGGGGGCGGATGGCTACACCTTC. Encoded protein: CATSRDLEGADGYTF.

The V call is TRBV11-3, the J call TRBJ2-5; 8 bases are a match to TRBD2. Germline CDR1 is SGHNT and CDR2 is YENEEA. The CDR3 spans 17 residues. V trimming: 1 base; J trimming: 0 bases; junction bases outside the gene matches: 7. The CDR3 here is CASSLGSAGGYQETQYF. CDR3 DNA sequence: TGTGCCAGCAGCTTAGGCTCCGCGGGGGGTTACCAAGAGACCCAGTACTTC.

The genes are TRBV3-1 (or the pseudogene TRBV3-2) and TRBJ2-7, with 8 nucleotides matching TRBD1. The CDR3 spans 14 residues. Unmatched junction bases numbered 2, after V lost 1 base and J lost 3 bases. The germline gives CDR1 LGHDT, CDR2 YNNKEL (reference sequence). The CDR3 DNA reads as TGTGCCAGCAGCCAAGGCACAGGGGGCTACGAGCAGTACTTC. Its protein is CASSQGTGGYEQYF.

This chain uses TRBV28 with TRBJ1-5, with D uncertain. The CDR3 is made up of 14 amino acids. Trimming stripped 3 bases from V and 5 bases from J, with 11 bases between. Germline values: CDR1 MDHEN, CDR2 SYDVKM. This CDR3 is CASSLEVKDQPQHF. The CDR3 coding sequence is TGTGCCAGCAGTTTGGAGGTAAAGGATCAGCCCCAGCATTTT.

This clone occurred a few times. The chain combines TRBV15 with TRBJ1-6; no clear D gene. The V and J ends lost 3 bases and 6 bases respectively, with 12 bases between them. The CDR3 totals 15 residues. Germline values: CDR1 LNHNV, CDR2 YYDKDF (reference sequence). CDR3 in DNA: TGTGCCACCAGCAGTGACAAGTTGGGTAATTCACCCCTCCACTTT. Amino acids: CATSSDKLGNSPLHF.

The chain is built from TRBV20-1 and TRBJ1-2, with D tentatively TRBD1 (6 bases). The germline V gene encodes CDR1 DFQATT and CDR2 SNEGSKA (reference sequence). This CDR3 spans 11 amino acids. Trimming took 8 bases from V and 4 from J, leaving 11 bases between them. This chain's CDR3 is CSQGRVYGYTF. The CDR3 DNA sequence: TGCAGTCAGGGGAGGGTCTATGGCTACACCTTC.

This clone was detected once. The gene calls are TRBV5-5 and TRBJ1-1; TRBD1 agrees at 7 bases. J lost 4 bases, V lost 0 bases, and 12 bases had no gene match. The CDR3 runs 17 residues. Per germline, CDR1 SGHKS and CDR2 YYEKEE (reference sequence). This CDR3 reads CASSLGFMSRGRTEAFF. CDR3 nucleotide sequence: TGTGCCAGCAGCTTGGGGTTTATGTCTAGGGGGCGCACTGAAGCTTTCTTT.

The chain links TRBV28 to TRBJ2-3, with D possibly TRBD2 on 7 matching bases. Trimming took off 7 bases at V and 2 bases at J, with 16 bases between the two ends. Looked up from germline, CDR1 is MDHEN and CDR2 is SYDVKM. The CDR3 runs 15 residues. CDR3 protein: CASTHGGGHTDTQYF. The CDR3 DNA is TGTGCCAGCACTCATGGGGGGGGGCACACAGATACGCAGTATTTT. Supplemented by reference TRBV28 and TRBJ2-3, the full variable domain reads DVKVTQSSRYLVKRTGEKVFLECVQDMDHENMFWYRQDPGLGLRLIYFSYDVKMKEKGDIPEGYSVSREKKERFSLILESASTNQTSMYLCASTHGGGHTDTQYFGPGTRLTVL.

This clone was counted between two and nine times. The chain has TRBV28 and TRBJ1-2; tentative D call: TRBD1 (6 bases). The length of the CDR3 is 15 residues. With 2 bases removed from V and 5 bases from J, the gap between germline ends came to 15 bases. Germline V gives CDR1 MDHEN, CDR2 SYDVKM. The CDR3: CASSLAQDRLYGYTF. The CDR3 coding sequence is TGTGCCAGCAGTTTAGCCCAGGACAGATTATATGGCTACACCTTC.

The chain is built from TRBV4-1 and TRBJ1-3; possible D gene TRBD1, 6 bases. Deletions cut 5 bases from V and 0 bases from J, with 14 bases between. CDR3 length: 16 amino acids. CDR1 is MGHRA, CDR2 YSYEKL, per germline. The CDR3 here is CASSGARGNSGNTIYF. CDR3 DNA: TGCGCCAGCAGCGGGGCGAGGGGGAACTCTGGAAACACCATATATTTT.

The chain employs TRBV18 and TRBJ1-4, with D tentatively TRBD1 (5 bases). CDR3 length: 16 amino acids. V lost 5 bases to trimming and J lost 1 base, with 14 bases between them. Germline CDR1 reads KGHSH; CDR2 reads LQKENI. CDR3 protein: CASSAGYFGTNEKLFF. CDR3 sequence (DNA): TGTGCCAGCTCAGCAGGGTACTTTGGAACTAATGAAAAACTGTTTTTT.

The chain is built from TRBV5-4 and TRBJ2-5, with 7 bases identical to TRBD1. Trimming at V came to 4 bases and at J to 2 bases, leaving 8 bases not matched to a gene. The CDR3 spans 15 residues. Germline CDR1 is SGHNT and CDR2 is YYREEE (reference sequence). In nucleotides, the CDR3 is TGTGCCAGCAGCAGAGCACCGGGACAGCAAGAGACCCAGTACTTC. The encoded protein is CASSRAPGQQETQYF.

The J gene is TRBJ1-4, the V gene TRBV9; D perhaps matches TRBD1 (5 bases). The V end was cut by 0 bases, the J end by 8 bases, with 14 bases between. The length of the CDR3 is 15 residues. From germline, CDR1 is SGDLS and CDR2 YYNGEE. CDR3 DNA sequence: TGTGCCAGCAGCGTAGAGGACACGGGAGGAGAAAAACTGTTTTTT. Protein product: CASSVEDTGGEKLFF. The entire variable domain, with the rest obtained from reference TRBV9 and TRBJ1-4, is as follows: DSGVTQTPKHLITATGQRVTLRCSPRSGDLSVYWYQQSLDQGLQFLIQYYNGEERAKGNILERFSAQQFPDLHSELNLSSLELGDSALYFCASSVEDTGGEKLFFGSGTQLSVL.